The 15 T cell receptor beta chains listed next were all sequenced from one sample in a study of CD8 T cells in Susac syndrome. Random-hexamer reverse transcription was applied to roughly 0.5 to 1 ug RNA. TCRdb redid the calling of the immunoSEQ multiplex PCR reads with MiXCR, one entry per CDR3 protein. Of 150,000 to 200,000 distinct CDR3 sequences listed, less than 95% are singletons. The specimen sequenced was CD4+ T cells from PBMCs. Source of these receptors: a human donor with multiple sclerosis.

The genes are TRBV28 and TRBJ1-2; no definite D call. This CDR3 contains 13 residues. Germline V gene sequence: CDR1 MDHEN, CDR2 SYDVKM. V lost 2 bases and J 2 bases, leaving 6 bases between the germline ends. The CDR3, as DNA: TGTGCCAGCAGTTTAGAACAGAACTATGGCTACACCTTC. It codes for CASSLEQNYGYTF.

The chain is built from TRBV5-1 and TRBJ2-5, with 9 bases that match TRBD2. This CDR3 region has 15 residues. Germline V gene sequence: CDR1 SGHRS, CDR2 YFSETQ. The ends lost 0 bases at V and 5 bases at J; junction bases unmatched: 5. The CDR3 loop is CASSLALGTSETQYF. CDR3 DNA sequence: TGCGCCAGCAGCTTGGCCCTTGGGACTAGCGAGACCCAGTACTTC. Based on the CDR3 plus reference TRBV5-1 and TRBJ2-5, the full variable domain is KAGVTQTPRYLIKTRGQQVTLSCSPISGHRSVSWYQQTPGQGLQFLFEYFSETQRNKGNFPGRFSGRQFSNSRSEMNVSTLELGDSALYLCASSLALGTSETQYFGPGTRLLVL.

CDR3 in amino acids: CASSKTSVYNEQFF. The CDR3 nucleotides read TGTGCCAGCAGCAAAACTAGCGTATACAATGAGCAGTTCTTC. The rearrangement links TRBV12-3 or TRBV12-4 to TRBJ2-1, with TRBD2 identical over 7 bases. Losses at the gene ends were 6 bases for V and 4 bases for J; bases not matched to a gene: 6. The CDR3 spans 14 residues.

The chain is built from TRBV28 and TRBJ2-7; D possibly corresponds to TRBD1 (7 bases). Germline-derived CDR1 and CDR2 are MDHEN and SYDVKM. V was clipped by 2 bases and J by 6 bases, with 14 bases between them. This CDR3 spans 14 amino acids. CDR3 protein: CASSLGGGKVEQYF. The DNA for the CDR3 is TGTGCCAGCAGTTTAGGAGGGGGCAAGGTCGAGCAGTACTTC.

The chain carries TRBV19 and TRBJ1-4; possible D gene TRBD1, 5 bases. Germline assignment: CDR1 LNHDA and CDR2 SQIVND (reference sequence). Trimming took off 4 bases at V and 6 bases at J, with 12 bases between the two ends. This CDR3 contains 14 residues. The CDR3 here is CASSNIGGDEKLFF. CDR3 nucleotides: TGTGCCAGTAGTAATATCGGGGGAGATGAAAAACTGTTTTTT.

The chain combines TRBV6-2 or TRBV6-3 with TRBJ2-7; TRBD2 matches 16 bases. The length of the CDR3 is 15 residues. J gave up 4 bases and V 6 bases, and 3 bases lay outside the gene matches. Per germline, CDR1 MNHEY and CDR2 SVGEGT. The CDR3 loop is CASRKGLAGGYEQYF. The CDR3 DNA reads as TGTGCCAGCAGAAAGGGACTAGCGGGAGGGTACGAGCAGTACTTC.

The V call is TRBV7-2, the J call TRBJ2-3, with D hard to call. V was cut by 1 base and J by 4 bases, with 6 bases left in between. In germline, CDR1 is SGHTA, CDR2 FQGNSA. The CDR3 sequence is 13 residues long. CDR3: CASSLVGADTQYF. The CDR3, as DNA: TGTGCCAGCAGCTTAGTGGGCGCAGATACGCAGTATTTT. The complete variable domain, with remaining parts taken from reference TRBV7-2 and TRBJ2-3, reads GAGVSQSPSNKVTEKGKDVELRCDPISGHTALYWYRQSLGQGLEFLIYFQGNSAPDKSGLPSDRFSAERTGGSVSTLTIQRTQQEDSAVYLCASSLVGADTQYFGPGTRLTVL.

V is TRBV7-9 and J is TRBJ1-1; no firm D call. The CDR3 runs to 16 residues. The V and J ends lost 4 bases and 5 bases respectively, with 20 bases between them. Germline lookup yields CDR1 SEHNR and CDR2 FQNEAQ (reference sequence). CDR3 DNA sequence: TGTGCCAGCAGCTCGCCTCGTGGGGTGGCGGTGACTGAAGCTTTCTTT. It translates to CASSSPRGVAVTEAFF.

The genes are TRBV5-6 and TRBJ2-4; 8 nucleotides agree with TRBD2. This CDR3 spans 14 amino acids. CDR1 and CDR2 from the germline V gene are SGHDT and YYEEEE. With V trimmed by 4 bases and J by 3 bases, 3 bases remained unmatched. The CDR3 coding sequence is TGTGCCAGCAGCAGCGGGAGTGTCAAAAACATTCAGTACTTC. This sequence encodes CASSSGSVKNIQYF. Full variable domain (remainder filled in from reference TRBV5-6 and TRBJ2-4): DAGVTQSPTHLIKTRGQQVTLRCSPKSGHDTVSWYQQALGQGPQFIFQYYEEEERQRGNFPDRFSGHQFPNYSSELNVNALLLGDSALYLCASSSGSVKNIQYFGAGTRLSVL.

This sequence joins TRBV30 and TRBJ1-5; D remains ambiguous. Germline loops: CDR1 GTSNPN, CDR2 SVGIG (reference sequence). V shed 3 bases and J shed 6 bases, with 12 bases lying between them. CDR3 length: 13 residues. CDR3 loop: CAWREGVGQPQHF. For the CDR3, the DNA is TGTGCCTGGAGGGAGGGAGTTGGTCAGCCCCAGCATTTT.

The chain employs TRBV28 and TRBJ2-1, with 10 bases that match TRBD2. V shed 6 bases, J shed 0 bases, and the junction held 11 bases outside the gene matches. Germline lookup yields CDR1 MDHEN and CDR2 SYDVKM. This CDR3 region has 18 residues. The CDR3 here is CASSGTQAGGSSYNEQFF. The DNA for the CDR3 is TGTGCCAGCAGCGGAACTCAAGCGGGAGGGAGCTCCTACAATGAGCAGTTCTTC.

The chain combines TRBV28 with TRBJ1-5; D is possibly TRBD1 (6 bases). Germline V gene lookup returns CDR1 MDHEN and CDR2 SYDVKM. Trimming cost V 7 bases and J 7 bases, with 23 bases left between them. CDR3 length: 16 amino acids. CDR3 sequence reads: CASKGGDGPATQPQHF. CDR3 DNA sequence: TGTGCCAGCAAGGGGGGGGACGGCCCCGCCACCCAGCCCCAGCATTTT.

The CDR3 bases are TGTGCCAGCAGCCCCCAGCGGGCTACCACTGAAGCTTTCTTT. This gives the protein CASSPQRATTEAFF. The chain recombines TRBV7-2 with TRBJ1-1; D not resolved. Germline CDR1 is SGHTA and CDR2 is FQGNSA. The CDR3 is 14 amino acids. V lost 5 bases and J lost 4, with 14 bases in between.

The rearrangement joins TRBV9 to TRBJ2-5; 11 bases align to TRBD2. V was pared by 3 bases and J by 3 bases, with 1 base of the junction left unmatched. The CDR3 runs 14 residues. Germline CDR1 and CDR2: SGDLS and YYNGEE. The CDR3 sequence is CASSGGLAEETQYF. CDR3 DNA sequence: TGTGCCAGCAGCGGGGGACTAGCGGAAGAGACCCAGTACTTC.

V gene TRBV10-3 combines with J gene TRBJ1-2; D unresolved. The V end was cut by 11 bases, the J end by 6 bases, with 19 bases between. CDR1 is ENHRY and CDR2 is SYGVKD in the germline V gene. This CDR3 spans 13 amino acids. The CDR3 loop reads CASHNRREDGYTF. The DNA of the CDR3 is TGTGCCTCCCATAATCGACGGGAGGATGGCTACACCTTC.